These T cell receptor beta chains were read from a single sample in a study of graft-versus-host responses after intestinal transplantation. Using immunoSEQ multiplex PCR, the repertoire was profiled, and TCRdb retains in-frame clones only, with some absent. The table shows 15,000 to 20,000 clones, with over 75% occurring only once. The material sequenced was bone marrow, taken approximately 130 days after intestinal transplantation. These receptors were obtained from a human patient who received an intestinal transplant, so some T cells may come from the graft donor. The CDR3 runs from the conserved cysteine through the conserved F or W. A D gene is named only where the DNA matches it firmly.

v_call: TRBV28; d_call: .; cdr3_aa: CASSLEFRGFNYGYTF
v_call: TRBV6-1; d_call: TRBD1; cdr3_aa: CASSEGFGISGTDVRGYTF
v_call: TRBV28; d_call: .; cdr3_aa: CASSLLGPLMTHEQYF
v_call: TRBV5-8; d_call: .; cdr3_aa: CASSLRDRNTEAFF
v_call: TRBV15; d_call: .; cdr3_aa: CATSMLVGGYTF
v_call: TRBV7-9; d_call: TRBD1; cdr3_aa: CASSLARDSVDYGYTF
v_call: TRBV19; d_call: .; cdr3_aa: CASSIYRQETQYF
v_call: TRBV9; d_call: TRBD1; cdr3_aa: CASSVGPTGGRYEQYF
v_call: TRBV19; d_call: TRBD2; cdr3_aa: CASSIASGRTYEQYF
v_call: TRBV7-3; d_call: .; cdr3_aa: CASSLNRESEQYF
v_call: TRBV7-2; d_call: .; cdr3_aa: CASSLEGGPSYEQYF
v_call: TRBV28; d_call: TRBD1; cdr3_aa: CASSAPGQPNTEAFF
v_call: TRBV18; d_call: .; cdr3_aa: CASSPGGARDEKLFF
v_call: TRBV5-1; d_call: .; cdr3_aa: CASSLDTWTPHNEQFF
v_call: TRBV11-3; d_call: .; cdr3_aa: CASSLDAGTYNEQFF
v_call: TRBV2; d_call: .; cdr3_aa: CASSDSGFGTDTQYF
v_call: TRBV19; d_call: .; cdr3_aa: CASSIHSGANVLTF
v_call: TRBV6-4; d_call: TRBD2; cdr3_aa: CASSGLAGADTQYF
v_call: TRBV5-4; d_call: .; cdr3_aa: CASSQDARDTQYF
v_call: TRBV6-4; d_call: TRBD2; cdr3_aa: CASSDSTSGYNEQFF
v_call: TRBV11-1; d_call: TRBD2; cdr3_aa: CASSPSRLLAGSYEQYF
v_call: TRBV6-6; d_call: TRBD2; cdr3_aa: CASRLAGVDKNIQYF
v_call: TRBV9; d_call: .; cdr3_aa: CASSVGRGWDEQYF
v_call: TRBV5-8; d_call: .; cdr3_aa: CASSSLGFYEQYF
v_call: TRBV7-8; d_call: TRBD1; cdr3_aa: CASSIGTGLRLDEQYF
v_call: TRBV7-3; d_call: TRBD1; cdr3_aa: CASSLDRGNEQYF
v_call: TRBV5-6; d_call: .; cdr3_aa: CASSSKGPYSEQYF
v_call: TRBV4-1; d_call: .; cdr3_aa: CASSLQDGSSYEQYF
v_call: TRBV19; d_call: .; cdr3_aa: CASSVSNTGELFF
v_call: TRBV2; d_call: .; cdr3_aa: CASSAGTLGQPQHF
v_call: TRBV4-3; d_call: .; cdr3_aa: CASSQERTGTQYF
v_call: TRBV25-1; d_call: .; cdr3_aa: CASSELGGRGEAFF
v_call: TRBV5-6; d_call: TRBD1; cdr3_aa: CASSPLPGGEQFF
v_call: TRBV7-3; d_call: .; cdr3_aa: CASSLTPQGRNEQFF
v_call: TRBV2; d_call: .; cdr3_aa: CASTGLYEQYF
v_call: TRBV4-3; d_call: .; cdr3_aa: CASSQDFSGSYNEQFF
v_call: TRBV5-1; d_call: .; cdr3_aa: CASSPLGPANTGELFF
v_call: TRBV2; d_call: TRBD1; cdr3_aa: CASSEIWTGQNIQHF
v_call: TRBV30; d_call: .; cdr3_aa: CAWSVRRHRYRGYEQYF
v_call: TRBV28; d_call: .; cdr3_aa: CASSSPRLRTEAFF
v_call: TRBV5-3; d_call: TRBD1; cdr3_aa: CARSIRTGNGYTF
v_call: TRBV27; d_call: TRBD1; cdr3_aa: CASSWGQGRSLFF
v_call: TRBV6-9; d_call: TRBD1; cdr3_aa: CASSSYRGPYGYTF
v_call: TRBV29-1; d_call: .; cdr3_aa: CSGFNRTTSSGANVLTF
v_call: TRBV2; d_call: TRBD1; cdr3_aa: CASSDPGQGSWEQYF
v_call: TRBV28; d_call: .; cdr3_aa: CASRYPVRSTEAFF
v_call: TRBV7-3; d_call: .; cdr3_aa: CASSLGPSTDTQYF
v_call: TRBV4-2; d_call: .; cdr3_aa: CASSQGPYEQYF
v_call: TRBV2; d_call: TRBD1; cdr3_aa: CASSRMGQSYEQYF